The 19 T cell receptor beta chains reported below all come from one sample, sequenced in a study of blood T cell repertoires in COVID-19 (dated by TCRdb to 2018 to 2020). Libraries were prepared through the immunoSEQ multiplex PCR assay. Entries here come from immuneACCESS through TCRdb and include only in-frame sequences with V and J called. Some clones fail to appear in such tables; in the studies checked, an unresolved V gene covers under half of the shortfall, and the cause of the remainder is unknown. The sample profile shows some 250,000 clones; 70% to 90% of them were found once. The top ten hold around 15% of the sample. Sequenced: PBMCs or T cells enriched from blood (not recorded which). The receptor set was obtained from a man aged 18 to 35 who had recovered from COVID-19.

The V call is TRBV27, the J call TRBJ1-1; perhaps TRBD1 as D (6 bases). CDR1 is MNHEY and CDR2 is SMNVEV in the germline V gene (reference sequence). There are 13 residues in the CDR3. V dropped 2 bases and J dropped 4 bases, with 8 bases sitting between them. The DNA of the CDR3 is TGTGCCAGCAGTTTAGGGGGGGCCACTGAAGCTTTCTTT. This codes for CASSLGGATEAFF.

The chain couples TRBV6-2 or TRBV6-3 to TRBJ2-6; a weak D match, TRBD1 (5 bases). Germline assignment: CDR1 MNHEY and CDR2 SVGEGT. The CDR3 has 19 residues. V shed 4 bases and J shed 2 bases, with 21 bases lying between them. Here the CDR3 DNA reads TGTGCCAGCAGTTTAGACAGTTACCGTCTCCGGCCTGGGGCCAACGTCCTGACTTTC. It translates to CASSLDSYRLRPGANVLTF.

This clone was counted many times. This may stem from a read error, because a much larger clone lies one nucleotide away. The sample has other DNA sequences that encode this CDR3 too. The chain couples TRBV7-9 to TRBJ1-6; D is possibly TRBD1 (5 bases). The germline V gene has CDR1 SEHNR and CDR2 FQNEAQ (reference sequence). The CDR3 is 17 amino acids. CDR3 sequence reads: CASSTHDRGGVNSPLHF. The CDR3 nucleotides are TGCGCCAGCAGCACCCACGACCGGGGGGGAGTAAATTCACCCCTCCACTTT.

The chain carries TRBV30 and TRBJ1-2; the match to TRBD1 covers 12 bases. Germline V gene sequence: CDR1 GTSNPN, CDR2 SVGIG (reference sequence). J gave up 5 bases and V 0 bases, and 13 bases lay outside the gene matches. This CDR3 has 18 residues. CDR3 nucleotides: TGTGCCTGGAGTGTACCCGAGCTCCGGGACAGGGGGCTATATGGCTACACCTTC. Translation gives CAWSVPELRDRGLYGYTF.

V gene TRBV2 combines with J gene TRBJ1-5; TRBD1 aligns across 8 bases. Germline V gives CDR1 SNHLY, CDR2 FYNNEI. This CDR3 contains 14 residues. Trimming cost V 6 bases and J 0 bases; bases outside gene matches: 1. The chain's CDR3 is CASRGQVSNQPQHF. The CDR3 nucleotides read TGTGCCAGCAGGGGACAGGTTAGCAATCAGCCCCAGCATTTT.

A few counts support this clone. V and J are TRBV3-1 (or the pseudogene TRBV3-2) and TRBJ1-6, with 10 bases aligning to TRBD1. Germline loops: CDR1 LGHDT, CDR2 YNNKEL (reference sequence). J gave up 4 bases and V 4 bases, and 4 bases lay outside the gene matches. The CDR3 has 16 amino acids. In DNA form, the CDR3 reads TGTGCCAGCAGCCCCGGGACAGGGGTTTATAATTCACCCCTCCACTTT. Translated, it gives CASSPGTGVYNSPLHF.

The table lists this clone with a few counts. The chain uses TRBV30 and TRBJ1-3, with 9 bases matching TRBD1. Unmatched junction bases numbered 2, after V lost 2 bases and J lost 0 bases. This CDR3 has 15 residues. The germline gives CDR1 GTSNPN, CDR2 SVGIG (reference sequence). CDR3 region: CAWSRDRASGNTIYF. The DNA for the CDR3 is TGTGCCTGGAGTCGGGACAGGGCCTCTGGAAACACCATATATTTT.

The chain joins TRBV19 to TRBJ2-2; 8 positions match TRBD2. There are 15 residues in the CDR3. Per the germline V gene, CDR1 is LNHDA and CDR2 is SQIVND (reference sequence). V lost 7 bases and J lost 6; bases outside the gene matches: 10. CDR3 residues: CASKNGGAHSGELFF. For the CDR3, the DNA is TGTGCCAGTAAAAACGGGGGGGCCCATTCCGGGGAGCTGTTTTTT.

The chain combines TRBV4-2 with TRBJ2-5, with a possible D match to TRBD1 (6 bases). This CDR3 comprises 13 residues. From germline, CDR1 is LGHNA and CDR2 YNFKEQ. V gave up 0 bases and J gave up 5 bases, with 7 bases separating them. CDR3: CASSQDQGETQYF. CDR3 sequence (DNA): TGTGCCAGCAGCCAAGATCAGGGGGAGACCCAGTACTTC.

The genes are TRBV10-3 and TRBJ2-3; D might be TRBD1 (6 bases). Germline CDR1 and CDR2: ENHRY and SYGVKD. Trimming took off 6 bases at V and 4 bases at J, with 17 bases between the two ends. This CDR3 spans 15 amino acids. The DNA of the CDR3 is TGTGCCATCAGCCAGGGGAGTCTGAACGCAGATACGCAGTATTTT. It specifies CAISQGSLNADTQYF.

The chain joins TRBV7-9 to TRBJ2-1; perhaps TRBD1 as D (5 bases). V lost 2 bases, J lost 2 bases, and 10 bases lay in between. Germline V lookup: CDR1 SEHNR, CDR2 FQNEAQ (reference sequence). CDR3 length: 15 amino acids. The DNA of the CDR3 is TGTGCCAGCAGCTTACAGGGTTCTACCTACAATGAGCAGTTCTTC. It is translated as CASSLQGSTYNEQFF.

The V and J genes are TRBV4-1 and TRBJ1-1, with no clear D. The CDR3 length is 15 residues. Trimming left V 1 base short and J 4 bases short, with 13 bases between. Germline CDR1 reads MGHRA; CDR2 reads YSYEKL. Here the CDR3 DNA reads TGCGCCAGCAGCCAAGTATCGGGAGGTAGCACTGAAGCTTTCTTT. Protein product: CASSQVSGGSTEAFF.

The chain combines TRBV25-1 with TRBJ2-2; 13 bases are a match to TRBD2. Germline V gene data show CDR1 as MGHDK and CDR2 as SYGVNS. The CDR3 loop spans 17 amino acids. V lost 1 base, J lost 6 bases, and 5 bases stayed unmatched. CDR3 sequence: CASSEFGLAGVAGELFF. The CDR3 bases are TGTGCCAGCAGTGAATTCGGACTAGCGGGAGTGGCCGGGGAGCTGTTTTTT.

The chain carries TRBV12-5 and TRBJ1-2; TRBD1 is a possible D gene (5 bases). Trimming cost V 7 bases and J 4 bases, with 13 bases left between them. Germline lookup yields CDR1 LGHNT and CDR2 FRNRAP. CDR3 length equals 13 residues. This CDR3 is CASAEMGGYGYTF. The CDR3 region has the DNA TGTGCTAGTGCCGAAATGGGGGGCTATGGCTACACCTTC.

The V gene is TRBV2, the J gene TRBJ1-1; D perhaps matches TRBD1 (6 bases). The V gene's germline CDR1 is SNHLY and CDR2 FYNNEI. The CDR3 is 14 amino acids. Trimming took 6 bases from V and 1 from J, leaving 12 bases between them. Here the CDR3 DNA reads TGTGCCAGCAGAGGCGTCAGGGGGAACACTGAAGCTTTCTTT. The encoded protein is CASRGVRGNTEAFF.

This sequence joins TRBV7-9 and TRBJ2-3, with TRBD2 matching over 7 bases. With 4 bases clipped from V and 4 bases from J, the junction kept 8 bases outside the gene matches. Per germline, CDR1 SEHNR and CDR2 FQNEAQ (reference sequence). The CDR3 extends over 15 amino acids. CDR3 nucleotide sequence: TGTGCCAGCAGCTCAAGACTAGCTATTCCAGATACGCAGTATTTT. This codes for CASSSRLAIPDTQYF.

The rearrangement links TRBV7-9 to TRBJ2-1; 10 positions match TRBD2. V lost 5 bases to trimming and J lost 1 base; unmatched junction nucleotides: 5. The germline V gene encodes CDR1 SEHNR and CDR2 FQNEAQ (reference sequence). The CDR3 contains 16 residues. In DNA, the CDR3 is TGTGCCAGCAGCCCGTCGGGACTAGCGTCCTACAATGAGCAGTTCTTC. Translating it yields CASSPSGLASYNEQFF.

This rearrangement joins TRBV28 to TRBJ2-7, with TRBD2 matching over 12 bases. CDR1 and CDR2 from the germline V gene are MDHEN and SYDVKM. V dropped 10 bases and J dropped 5; count of bases not matched to a gene: 6. The CDR3 runs 13 residues. The CDR3 coding sequence is TGTGCCACCTCGACTAGCGGGGGCCACGAGCAGTACTTC. It yields the protein CATSTSGGHEQYF.

The chain couples TRBV27 to TRBJ2-1; 13 bases match TRBD2. Germline CDR1 and CDR2: MNHEY and SMNVEV (reference sequence). This CDR3 comprises 16 residues. J was trimmed by 7 bases and V by 4 bases; bases with no gene match: 7. The CDR3 nucleotides are TGTGCCAGCAGTTCACGGACTAGCGGGAGACTAAATGAGCAGTTCTTC. Translation: CASSSRTSGRLNEQFF.